This T cell receptor beta chain was captured in a study of cytomegalovirus exposure and HLA in healthy donors. About the research overall: Early released data had tens of millions of unique TCRs, all coming from HLA-typed donors. Broader study findings: Later, an analysis showed that TCR beta chains associated with HLA were more clonally expanded than others that were equally common. Association of roughly 18,000 TCR beta sequences with HLA alleles was found at 0.05 false discovery rate in a later analysis. A reported reduction in N-insertions relative to the approximately 670-donor mean was seen in an Asian-associated ancestry cluster in a later analysis.

PCR amplification relied on 60 Vbeta primers (plus 13 Jbeta primers). Measured with immunoSEQ multiplex PCR; TCRdb has only the in-frame clones, and not every one. The repertoire holds about 130,000 clones, with roughly 70% as singletons. The length of the CDR3 is 12 residues. V was pared by 8 bases and J by 5 bases, with 12 bases between. CDR1 is SNHLY, CDR2 FYNNEI, per germline. A word on this clone: The antigen remains undetermined.

This receptor was taken from a man aged 35 to 55 in good health and CMV-seropositive. This chain connects TRBV2 to TRBJ2-5; maybe TRBD1 (5 bases). Input material: PBMCs. The CDR3 coding sequence is TGTGCCAGCGGGGCCCGGACCGAGACCCAGTACTTC. Encoded protein: CASGARTETQYF. Full variable domain (remainder filled in from reference TRBV2 and TRBJ2-5): EPEVTQTPSHQVTQMGQEVILRCVPISNHLYFYWYRQILGQKVEFLVSFYNNEISEKSEIFDDQFSVERPDGSNFTLKIRSTKLEDSAMYFCASGARTETQYFGPGTRLLVL.